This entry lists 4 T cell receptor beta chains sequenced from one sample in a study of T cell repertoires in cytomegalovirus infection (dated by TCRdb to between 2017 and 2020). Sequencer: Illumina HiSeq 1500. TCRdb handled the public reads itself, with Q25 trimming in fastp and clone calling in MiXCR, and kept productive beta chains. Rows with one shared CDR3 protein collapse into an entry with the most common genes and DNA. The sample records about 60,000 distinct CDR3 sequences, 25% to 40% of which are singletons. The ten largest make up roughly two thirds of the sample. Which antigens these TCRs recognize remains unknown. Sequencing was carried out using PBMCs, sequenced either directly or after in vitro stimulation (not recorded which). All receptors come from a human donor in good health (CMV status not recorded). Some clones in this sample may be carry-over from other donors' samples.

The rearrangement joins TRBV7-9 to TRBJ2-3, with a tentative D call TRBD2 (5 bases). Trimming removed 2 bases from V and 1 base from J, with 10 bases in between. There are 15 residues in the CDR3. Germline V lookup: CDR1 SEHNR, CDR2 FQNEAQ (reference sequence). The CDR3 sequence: CASSLLASGTDTQYF. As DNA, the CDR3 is TGTGCCAGCAGCTTACTAGCATCCGGCACAGATACGCAGTATTTT.

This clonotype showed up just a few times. This CDR3 is CASREEEGAEQYF. CDR3 sequence (DNA): TGTGCCAGCAGAGAGGAGGAGGGGGCCGAGCAGTACTTC. The chain couples TRBV12-3 or TRBV12-4 to TRBJ2-7, with D perhaps matching TRBD1 (7 bases). The CDR3 runs to 13 residues. The V end lost 6 bases, the J end lost 6 bases, and 15 bases lay between the germline ends.

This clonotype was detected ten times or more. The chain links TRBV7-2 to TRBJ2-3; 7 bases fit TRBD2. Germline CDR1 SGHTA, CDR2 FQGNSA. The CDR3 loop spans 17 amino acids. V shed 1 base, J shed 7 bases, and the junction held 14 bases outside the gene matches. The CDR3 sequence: CASSLVSVRERGNTQYF. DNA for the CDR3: TGTGCCAGCAGCTTAGTCTCGGTGCGGGAGCGGGGAAATACGCAGTATTTT.

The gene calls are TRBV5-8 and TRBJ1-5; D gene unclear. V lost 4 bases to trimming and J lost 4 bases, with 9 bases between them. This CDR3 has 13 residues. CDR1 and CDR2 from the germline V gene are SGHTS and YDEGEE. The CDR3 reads CASSKDKNQPQHF. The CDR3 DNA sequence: TGTGCCAGCAGCAAAGACAAGAATCAGCCCCAGCATTTT. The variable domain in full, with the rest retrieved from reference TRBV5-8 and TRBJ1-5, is EAGVTQSPTHLIKTRGQQATLRCSPISGHTSVYWYQQALGLGLQFLLWYDEGEERNRGNFPPRFSGRQFPNYSSELNVNALELEDSALYLCASSKDKNQPQHFGDGTRLSIL.